Presented here are 3 T cell receptor beta chains from one specimen sequenced in a study of blood T cell repertoires in COVID-19. The repertoire was sequenced with immunoSEQ multiplex PCR; TCRdb's copy has only in-frame clones and lacks some. The sample holds 200,000 to 300,000 clones; over 80% are singletons and the top ten take approximately 1.4%. The material sequenced was peripheral blood. The receptors were sampled from a woman between 40 and 50 years old who had recovered from COVID-19.

V is TRBV9 and J is TRBJ2-5; 12 bases map to TRBD2. Looked up from germline, CDR1 is SGDLS and CDR2 is YYNGEE. Trimming removed 0 bases from V and 4 bases from J; junction bases left unmatched: 13. The CDR3 has 19 residues. CDR3 sequence (DNA): TGTGCCAGCAGCGTAGGCCTAGCGGGGGGGCCGAAATATGGAGAGACCCAGTACTTC. Its protein is CASSVGLAGGPKYGETQYF.

This rearrangement joins TRBV15 to TRBJ2-5; D call uncertain. The CDR3 is made up of 14 amino acids. V gave up 1 base and J gave up 4 bases, with 10 bases separating them. Germline CDR1 reads LNHNV; CDR2 reads YYDKDF (reference sequence). The CDR3 sequence is CATSRGGQIETQYF. In DNA, the CDR3 is TGTGCCACCAGCAGAGGTGGGCAGATAGAGACCCAGTACTTC.

This chain uses TRBV18 with TRBJ2-1, with D possibly matching TRBD1 (5 bases). The CDR3 sequence is 16 residues long. V shed 0 bases and J shed 6 bases, with 15 bases lying between them. From germline, CDR1 is KGHSH and CDR2 LQKENI. The CDR3 sequence is CASSPPVTVAVNEQFF. Written as DNA, the CDR3 is TGTGCCAGCTCACCACCGGTGACAGTAGCCGTCAATGAGCAGTTCTTC.